This T cell receptor (beta chain) originates from a study of OX40 agonist ivuxolimab in advanced cancers. Overall study: The treatment was a fully human IgG2 OX40 agonist, ivuxolimab.

The CDR3 covers 12 residues. The germline V and J ends were trimmed by 5 bases and 8 bases, with 12 bases remaining between them. Germline V lookup: CDR1 LNHDA, CDR2 SQIVND (reference sequence). The sampling schedule covered blood at baseline, cycle 4 day 1, and cycle 7 day 1. Profiling relied on immunoSEQ multiplex PCR, and the TCRdb table lists in-frame clones only, not all of them. The sample lists 70,000 to 80,000 clones, about 81% occurring once. This sample comprised CD4+ or CD8+ T cells sorted from blood, obtained in a trial of the OX40 agonist ivuxolimab. This clonotype was obtained from an adult with an advanced solid tumor such as melanoma, head and neck, liver or kidney cancer. The V call is TRBV19, the J call TRBJ1-2; possibly TRBD1 for D (6 bases). CDR3 coding DNA: TGTGCCAGTAGTCTGGGGGCGCGGGGCTACACCTTC. Its translation: CASSLGARGYTF.